This TCR beta chain was documented in a study of blood T cell repertoires in COVID-19. Study details: T cells, B-cell-depleted T cells, or PBMCs supplied cDNA or gDNA.

In the authors' workflow: Scientists estimated how many nucleated cells there were by amplifying reference gene primers. TCRdb's table, derived via immunoSEQ multiplex PCR, lists solely in-frame clones and lacks some. That table is the source of V, J and clone size, and D and trimming were worked out from the DNA. Of some 290,000 clones listed, roughly 90% were seen once; the top ten hold roughly 2.8%. The V end was cut by 6 bases, the J end by 1 base, with 12 bases between. Germline CDR1 reads MDHEN; CDR2 reads SYDVKM. CDR3 length: 14 residues. This clonotype was sampled from a woman under 40 with COVID-19, enrolled during active disease. The specimen sequenced was peripheral blood. The chain has TRBV28 and TRBJ1-1; no firm D call. CDR3 sequence reads: CASRPNRENTEAFF. The DNA for the CDR3 is TGTGCCAGCAGGCCTAACCGGGAGAACACTGAAGCTTTCTTT.